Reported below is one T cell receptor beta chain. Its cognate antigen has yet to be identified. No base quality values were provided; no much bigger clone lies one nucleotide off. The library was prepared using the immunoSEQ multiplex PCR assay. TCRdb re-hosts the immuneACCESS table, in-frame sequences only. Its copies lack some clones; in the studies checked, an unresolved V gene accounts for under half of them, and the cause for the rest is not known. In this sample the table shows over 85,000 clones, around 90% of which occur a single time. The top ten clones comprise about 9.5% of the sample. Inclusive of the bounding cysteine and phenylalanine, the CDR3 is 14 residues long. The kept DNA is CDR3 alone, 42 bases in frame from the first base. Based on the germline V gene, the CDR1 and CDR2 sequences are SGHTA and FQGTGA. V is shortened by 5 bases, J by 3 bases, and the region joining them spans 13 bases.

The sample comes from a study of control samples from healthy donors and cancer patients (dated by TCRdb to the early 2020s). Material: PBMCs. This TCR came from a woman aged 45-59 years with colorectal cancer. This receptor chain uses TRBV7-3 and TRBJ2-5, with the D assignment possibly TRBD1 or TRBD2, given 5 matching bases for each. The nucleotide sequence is TGTGCCAGCAGCCCGTCCGGGACGGAAGAGACCCAGTACTTC. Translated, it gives CASSPSGTEETQYF.